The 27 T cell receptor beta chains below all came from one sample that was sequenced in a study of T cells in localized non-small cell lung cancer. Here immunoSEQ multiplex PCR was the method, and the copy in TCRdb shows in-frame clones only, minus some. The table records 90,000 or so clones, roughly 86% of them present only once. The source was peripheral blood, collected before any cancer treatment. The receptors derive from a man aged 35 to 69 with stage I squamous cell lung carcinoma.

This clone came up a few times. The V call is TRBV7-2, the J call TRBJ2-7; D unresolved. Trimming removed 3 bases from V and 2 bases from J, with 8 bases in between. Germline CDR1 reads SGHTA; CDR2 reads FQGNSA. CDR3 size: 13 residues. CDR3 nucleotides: TGTGCCAGCAGCTTCCAGGCCACCTACGAGCAGTACTTC. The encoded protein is CASSFQATYEQYF.

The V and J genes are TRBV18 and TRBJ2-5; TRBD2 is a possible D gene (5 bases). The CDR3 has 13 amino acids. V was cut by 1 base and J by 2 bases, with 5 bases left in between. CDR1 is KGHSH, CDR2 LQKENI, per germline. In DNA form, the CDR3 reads TGTGCCAGCTCACCACGACTACAAGAGACCCAGTACTTC. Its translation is CASSPRLQETQYF.

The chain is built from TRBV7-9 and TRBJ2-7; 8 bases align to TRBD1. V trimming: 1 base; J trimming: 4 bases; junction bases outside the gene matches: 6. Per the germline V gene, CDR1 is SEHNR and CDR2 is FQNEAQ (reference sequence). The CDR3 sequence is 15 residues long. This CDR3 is CASSLGGTGSYEQYF. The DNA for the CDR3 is TGTGCCAGCAGCTTAGGAGGGACAGGATCTTACGAGCAGTACTTC.

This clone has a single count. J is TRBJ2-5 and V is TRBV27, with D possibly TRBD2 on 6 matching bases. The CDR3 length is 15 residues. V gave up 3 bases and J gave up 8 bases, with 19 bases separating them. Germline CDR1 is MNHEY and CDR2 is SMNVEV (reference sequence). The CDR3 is CASSLLTGTPRTQYF. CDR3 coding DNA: TGTGCCAGCAGTTTGCTCACCGGGACTCCAAGAACCCAGTACTTC.

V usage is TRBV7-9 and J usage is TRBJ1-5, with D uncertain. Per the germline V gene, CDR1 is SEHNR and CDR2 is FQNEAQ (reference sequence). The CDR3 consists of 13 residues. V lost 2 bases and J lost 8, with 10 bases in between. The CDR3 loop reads CASSLNPGEPQHF. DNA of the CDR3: TGTGCCAGCAGCTTAAACCCCGGAGAGCCCCAGCATTTT.

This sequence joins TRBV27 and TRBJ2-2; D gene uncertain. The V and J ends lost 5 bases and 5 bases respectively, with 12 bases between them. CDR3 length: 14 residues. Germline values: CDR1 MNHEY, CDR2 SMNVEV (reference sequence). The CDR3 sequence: CASSPSPRTGELFF. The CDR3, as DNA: TGTGCCAGCAGTCCCTCCCCACGGACCGGGGAGCTGTTTTTT.

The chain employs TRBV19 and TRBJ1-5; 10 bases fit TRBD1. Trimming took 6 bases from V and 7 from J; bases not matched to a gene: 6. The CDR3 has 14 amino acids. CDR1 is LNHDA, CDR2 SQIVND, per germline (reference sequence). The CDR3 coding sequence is TGTGCCAGTAGCCCCGGACAGGGGGTCCAGCCCCAGCATTTT. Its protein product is CASSPGQGVQPQHF.

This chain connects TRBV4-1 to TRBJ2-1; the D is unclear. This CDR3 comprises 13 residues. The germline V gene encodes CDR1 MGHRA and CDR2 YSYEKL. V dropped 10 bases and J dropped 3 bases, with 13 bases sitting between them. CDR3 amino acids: CATSSGGYNEQFF. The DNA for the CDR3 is TGCGCCACCAGTTCAGGTGGCTACAATGAGCAGTTCTTC.

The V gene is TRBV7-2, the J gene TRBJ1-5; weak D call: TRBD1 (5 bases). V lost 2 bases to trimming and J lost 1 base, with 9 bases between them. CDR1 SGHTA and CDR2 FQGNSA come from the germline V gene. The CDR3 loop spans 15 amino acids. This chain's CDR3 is CASSLLRQSNQPQHF. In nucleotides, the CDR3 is TGTGCCAGCAGCTTACTCAGACAGAGCAATCAGCCCCAGCATTTT.

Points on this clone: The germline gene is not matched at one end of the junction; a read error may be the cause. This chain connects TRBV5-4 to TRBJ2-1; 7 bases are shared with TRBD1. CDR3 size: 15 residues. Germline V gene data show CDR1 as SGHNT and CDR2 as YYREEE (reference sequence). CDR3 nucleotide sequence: TGTGCCAGCACCCTAGGTACAGGGGCGTACAATGGGCAGTTCTTC. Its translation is CASTLGTGAYNGQFF.

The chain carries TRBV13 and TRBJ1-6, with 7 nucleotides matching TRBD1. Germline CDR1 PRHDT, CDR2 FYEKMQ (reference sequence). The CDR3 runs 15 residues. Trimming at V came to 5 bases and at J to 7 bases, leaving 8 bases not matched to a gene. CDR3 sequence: CASSLGTVRNSPLHF. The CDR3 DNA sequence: TGTGCCAGCAGCCTTGGGACAGTAAGAAATTCACCCCTCCACTTT.

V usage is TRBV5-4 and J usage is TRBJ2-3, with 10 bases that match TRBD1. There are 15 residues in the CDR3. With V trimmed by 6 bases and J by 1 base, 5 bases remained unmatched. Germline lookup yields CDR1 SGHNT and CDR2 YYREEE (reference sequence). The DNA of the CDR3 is TGTGCCAGCACCTGGGGGACAGGGGGCACAGATACGCAGTATTTT. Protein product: CASTWGTGGTDTQYF.

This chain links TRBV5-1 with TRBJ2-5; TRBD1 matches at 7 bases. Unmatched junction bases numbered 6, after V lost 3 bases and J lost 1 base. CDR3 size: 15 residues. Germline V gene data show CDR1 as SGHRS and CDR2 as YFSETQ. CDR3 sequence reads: CASSSLQGPQETQYF. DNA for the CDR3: TGCGCCAGCAGCTCCTTACAGGGGCCCCAAGAGACCCAGTACTTC.

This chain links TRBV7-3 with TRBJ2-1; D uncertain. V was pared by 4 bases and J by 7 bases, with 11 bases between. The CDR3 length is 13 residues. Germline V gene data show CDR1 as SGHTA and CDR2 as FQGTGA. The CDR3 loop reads CASSSQALNEQFF. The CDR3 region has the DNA TGTGCCAGCAGCTCTCAAGCTCTAAATGAGCAGTTCTTC.

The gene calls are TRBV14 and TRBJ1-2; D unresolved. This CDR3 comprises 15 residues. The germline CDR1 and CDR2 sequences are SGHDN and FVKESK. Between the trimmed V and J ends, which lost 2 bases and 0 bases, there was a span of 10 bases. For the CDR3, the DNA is TGTGCCAGCAGCCAACTCGGGGAGGCTAACTATGGCTACACCTTC. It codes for CASSQLGEANYGYTF.

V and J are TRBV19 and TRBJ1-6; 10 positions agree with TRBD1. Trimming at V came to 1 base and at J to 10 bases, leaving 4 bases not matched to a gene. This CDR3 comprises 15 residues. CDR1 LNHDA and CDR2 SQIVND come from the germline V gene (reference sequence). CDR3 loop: CASSIVGTGASPLHF. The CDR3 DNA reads TGTGCCAGTAGTATAGTTGGGACAGGGGCGTCACCCCTCCACTTT. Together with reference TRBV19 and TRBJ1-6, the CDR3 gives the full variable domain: DGGITQSPKYLFRKEGQNVTLSCEQNLNHDAMYWYRQDPGQGLRLIYYSQIVNDFQKGDIAEGYSVSREKKESFPLTVTSAQKNPTAFYLCASSIVGTGASPLHFGNGTRLTVT.

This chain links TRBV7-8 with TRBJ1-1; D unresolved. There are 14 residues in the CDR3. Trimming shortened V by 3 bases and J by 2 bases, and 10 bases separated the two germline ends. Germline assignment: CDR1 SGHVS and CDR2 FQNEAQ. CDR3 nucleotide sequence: TGTGCCAGCAGCTTCCGACGGATTAACACTGAAGCTTTCTTT. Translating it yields CASSFRRINTEAFF.

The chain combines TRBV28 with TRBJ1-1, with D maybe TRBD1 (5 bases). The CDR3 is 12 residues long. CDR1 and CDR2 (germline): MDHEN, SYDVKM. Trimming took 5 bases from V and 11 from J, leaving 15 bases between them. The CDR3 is CASSPPGRAAFF. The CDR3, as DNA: TGTGCCAGCAGTCCCCCGGGACGCGCGGCTTTCTTT. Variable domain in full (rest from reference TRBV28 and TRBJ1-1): DVKVTQSSRYLVKRTGEKVFLECVQDMDHENMFWYRQDPGLGLRLIYFSYDVKMKEKGDIPEGYSVSREKKERFSLILESASTNQTSMYLCASSPPGRAAFFGQGTRLTVV.

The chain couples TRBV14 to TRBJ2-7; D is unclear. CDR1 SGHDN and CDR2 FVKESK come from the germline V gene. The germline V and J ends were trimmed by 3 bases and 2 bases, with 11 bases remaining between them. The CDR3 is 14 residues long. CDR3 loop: CASSQRKSPYEQYF. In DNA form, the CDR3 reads TGTGCCAGCAGCCAGAGGAAAAGTCCCTACGAGCAGTACTTC.

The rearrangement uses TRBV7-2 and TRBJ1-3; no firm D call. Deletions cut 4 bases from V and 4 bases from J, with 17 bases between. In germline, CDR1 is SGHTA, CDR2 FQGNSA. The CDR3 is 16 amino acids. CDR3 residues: CASSSTKTLSGNTIYF. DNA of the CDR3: TGTGCCAGCAGCTCTACAAAGACCCTCTCGGGAAACACCATATATTTT.

The CDR3 loop is CASSQDFGTMNTEAFF. CDR3 nucleotides: TGTGCCAGCAGCCAAGATTTTGGGACTATGAACACTGAAGCTTTCTTT. The chain has TRBV4-2 and TRBJ1-1; D perhaps matches TRBD1 (5 bases). With 0 bases removed from V and 0 bases from J, the gap between germline ends came to 11 bases. The CDR3 is 16 residues long. The germline V gene has CDR1 LGHNA and CDR2 YNFKEQ.

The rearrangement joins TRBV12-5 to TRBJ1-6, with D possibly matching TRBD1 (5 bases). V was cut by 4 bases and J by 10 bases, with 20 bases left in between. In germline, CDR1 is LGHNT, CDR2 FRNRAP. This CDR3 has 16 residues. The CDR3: CASGSDAGGRDSPLHF. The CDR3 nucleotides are TGTGCTAGTGGTTCGGACGCAGGAGGCAGGGACTCACCCCTCCACTTT.

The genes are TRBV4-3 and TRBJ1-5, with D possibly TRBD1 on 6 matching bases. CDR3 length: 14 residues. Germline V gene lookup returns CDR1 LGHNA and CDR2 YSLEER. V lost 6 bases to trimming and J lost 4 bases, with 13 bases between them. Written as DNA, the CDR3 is TGCGCCAGCAGTCAGGACAGAGGAAATCAGCCCCAGCATTTT. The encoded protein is CASSQDRGNQPQHF.

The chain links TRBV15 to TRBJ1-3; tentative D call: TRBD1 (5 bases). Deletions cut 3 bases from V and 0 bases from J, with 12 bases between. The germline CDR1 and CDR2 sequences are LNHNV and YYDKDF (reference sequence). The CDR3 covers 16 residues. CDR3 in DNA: TGTGCCACCAGCAGGGGGCCGGGGGGCTCTGGAAACACCATATATTTT. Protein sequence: CATSRGPGGSGNTIYF.

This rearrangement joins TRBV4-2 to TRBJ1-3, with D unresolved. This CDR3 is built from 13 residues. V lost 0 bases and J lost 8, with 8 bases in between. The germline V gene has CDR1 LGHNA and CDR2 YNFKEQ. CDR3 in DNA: TGTGCCAGCAGCCAAGATGGACGGGACACCATATATTTT. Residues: CASSQDGRDTIYF.

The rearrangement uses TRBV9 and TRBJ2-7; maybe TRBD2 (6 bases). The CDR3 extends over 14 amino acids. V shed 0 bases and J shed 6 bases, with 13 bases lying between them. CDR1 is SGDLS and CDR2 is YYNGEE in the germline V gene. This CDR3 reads CASSVDPGRGEQYF. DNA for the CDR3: TGTGCCAGCAGCGTAGACCCGGGGCGGGGCGAGCAGTACTTC.

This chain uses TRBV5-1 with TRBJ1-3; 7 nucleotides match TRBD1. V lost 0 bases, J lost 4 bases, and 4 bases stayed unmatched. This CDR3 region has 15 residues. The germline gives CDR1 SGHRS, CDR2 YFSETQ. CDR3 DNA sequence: TGCGCCAGCAGCTTGGAGGCAGGGGGAGGAAACACCATATATTTT. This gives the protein CASSLEAGGGNTIYF.